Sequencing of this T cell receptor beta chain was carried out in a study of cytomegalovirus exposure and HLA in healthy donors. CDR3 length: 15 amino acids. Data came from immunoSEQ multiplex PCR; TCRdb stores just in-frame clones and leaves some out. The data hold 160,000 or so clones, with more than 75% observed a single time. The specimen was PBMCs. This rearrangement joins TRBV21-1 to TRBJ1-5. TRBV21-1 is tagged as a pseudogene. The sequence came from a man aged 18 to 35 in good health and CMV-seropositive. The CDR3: CASSKSGDSNQPQHF. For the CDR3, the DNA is TGTGCCAGCAGCAAATCCGGGGATAGCAATCAGCCCCAGCATTTT.